The entry below describes one T cell receptor (beta chain). Its antigen is as yet unknown. Naive or memory CD4+ cells were cultured 1:1 with T cell-depleted PBMCs plus CEF. The CDR3 covers 15 residues. CDR1 and CDR2 from the germline V gene are LGHNA and YSLEER. The V end was cut by 3 bases, the J end by 3 bases, with 13 bases between. The data stem from a study of CD4 T cells in relation to SARS-CoV-2 and coronaviruses. As for the study in general: The HLA restriction of the shared crossreactive spike epitopes was mapped. General study findings and limits: In approximately 71% of donors, memory CD4+ clonotypes crossrecognized SARS-CoV-2 and at least one common cold coronavirus spike.

Survey-level TCR-beta sequencing used DNA from CEF-cultured naive and memory CD4+ T cells. TCRdb's table, derived via immunoSEQ multiplex PCR, lists solely in-frame clones and lacks some. The top ten hold around 4.8% of the sample, which has about 37,000 clones, more than 65% seen once. This clonotype was obtained from an adult with COVID-19. Material for sequencing was naive CD4+ T cells from PBMCs, cultured in vitro. Noted subset: naive CD4+ T cells isolated by negative enrichment. The V and J genes are TRBV4-3 and TRBJ2-3, with D possibly being TRBD1 (5 bases). The CDR3 region is CASSQGRRGTDTQYF. DNA for the CDR3: TGCGCCAGCAGCCAGGGAAGAAGGGGTACAGATACGCAGTATTTT.